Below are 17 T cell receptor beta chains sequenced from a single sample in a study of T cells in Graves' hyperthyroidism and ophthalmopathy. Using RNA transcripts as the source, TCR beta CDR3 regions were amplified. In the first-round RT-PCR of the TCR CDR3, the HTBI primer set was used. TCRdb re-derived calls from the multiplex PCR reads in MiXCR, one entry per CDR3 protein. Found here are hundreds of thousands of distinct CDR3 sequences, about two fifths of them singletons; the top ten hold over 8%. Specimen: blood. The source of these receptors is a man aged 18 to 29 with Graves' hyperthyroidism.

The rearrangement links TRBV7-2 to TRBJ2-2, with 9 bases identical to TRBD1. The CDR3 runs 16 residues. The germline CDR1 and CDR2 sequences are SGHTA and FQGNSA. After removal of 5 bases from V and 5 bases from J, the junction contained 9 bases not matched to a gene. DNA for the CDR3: TGTGCCAGCAGCCTTGGGACAGGGAGAAGGACCGGGGAGCTGTTTTTT. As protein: CASSLGTGRRTGELFF.

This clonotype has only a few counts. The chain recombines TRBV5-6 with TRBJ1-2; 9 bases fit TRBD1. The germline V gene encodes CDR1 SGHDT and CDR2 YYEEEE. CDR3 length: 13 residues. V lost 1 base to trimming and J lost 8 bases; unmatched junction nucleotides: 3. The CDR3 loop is CASSLLDRGGYTF. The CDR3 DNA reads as TGTGCCAGCAGCTTGTTAGACAGGGGGGGCTACACCTTC.

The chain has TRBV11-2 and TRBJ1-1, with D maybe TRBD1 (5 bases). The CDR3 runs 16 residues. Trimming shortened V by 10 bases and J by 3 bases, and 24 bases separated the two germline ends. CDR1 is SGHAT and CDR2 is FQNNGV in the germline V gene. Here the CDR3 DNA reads TGTGCCATCAGAGCCTGGAACGCTGTGGGGGACACTGAAGCTTTCTTT. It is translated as CAIRAWNAVGDTEAFF.

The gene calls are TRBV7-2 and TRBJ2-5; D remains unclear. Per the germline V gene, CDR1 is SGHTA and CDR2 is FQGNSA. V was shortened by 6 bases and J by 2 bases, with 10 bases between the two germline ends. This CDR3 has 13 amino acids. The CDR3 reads CASSVHVQETQYF. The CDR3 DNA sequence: TGTGCCAGCAGTGTACACGTGCAAGAGACCCAGTACTTC.

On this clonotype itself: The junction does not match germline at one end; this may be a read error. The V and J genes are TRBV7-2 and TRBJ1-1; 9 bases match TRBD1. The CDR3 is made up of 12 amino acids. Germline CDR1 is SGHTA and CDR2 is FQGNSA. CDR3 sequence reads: CASSPGTGILTF. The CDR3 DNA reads TGTGCCAGCAGCCCCGGGACAGGGATCCTTACCTTT.

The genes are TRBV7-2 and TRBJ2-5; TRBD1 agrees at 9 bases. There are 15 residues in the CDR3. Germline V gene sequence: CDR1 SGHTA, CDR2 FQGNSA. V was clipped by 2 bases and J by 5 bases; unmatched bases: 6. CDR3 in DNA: TGTGCCAGCAGCTTATTCTGGACAGGGGCTGAGACCCAGTACTTC. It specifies CASSLFWTGAETQYF. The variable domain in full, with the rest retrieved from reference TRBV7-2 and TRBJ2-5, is GAGVSQSPSNKVTEKGKDVELRCDPISGHTALYWYRQSLGQGLEFLIYFQGNSAPDKSGLPSDRFSAERTGGSVSTLTIQRTQQEDSAVYLCASSLFWTGAETQYFGPGTRLLVL.

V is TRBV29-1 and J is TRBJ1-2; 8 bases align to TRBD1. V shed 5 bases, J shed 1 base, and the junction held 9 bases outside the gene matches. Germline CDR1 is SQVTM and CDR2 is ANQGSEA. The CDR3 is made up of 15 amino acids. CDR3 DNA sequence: TGCAGCGTTTCCGGGGGGACAGGAAATAACTATGGCTACACCTTC. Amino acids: CSVSGGTGNNYGYTF.

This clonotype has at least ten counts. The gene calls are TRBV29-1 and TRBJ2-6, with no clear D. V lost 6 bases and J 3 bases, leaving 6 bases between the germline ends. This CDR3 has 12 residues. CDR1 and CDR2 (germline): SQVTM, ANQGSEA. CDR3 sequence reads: CSVVDGANVLTF. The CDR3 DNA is TGCAGCGTCGTGGATGGGGCCAACGTCCTGACTTTC.

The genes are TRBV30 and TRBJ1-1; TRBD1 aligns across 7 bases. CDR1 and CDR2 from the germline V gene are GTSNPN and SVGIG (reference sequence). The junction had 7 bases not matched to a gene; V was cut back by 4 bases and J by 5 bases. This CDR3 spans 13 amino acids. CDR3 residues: CAWMVQGKTEAFF. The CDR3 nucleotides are TGTGCCTGGATGGTACAGGGGAAGACTGAAGCTTTCTTT.

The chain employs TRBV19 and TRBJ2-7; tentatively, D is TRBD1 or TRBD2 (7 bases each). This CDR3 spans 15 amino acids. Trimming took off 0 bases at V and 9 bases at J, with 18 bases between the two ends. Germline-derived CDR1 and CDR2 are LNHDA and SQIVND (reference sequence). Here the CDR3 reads CASSIDRGDSTGQYF. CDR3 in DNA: TGTGCCAGTAGTATAGATCGGGGGGACAGCACCGGGCAGTACTTC. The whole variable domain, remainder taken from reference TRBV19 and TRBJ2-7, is DGGITQSPKYLFRKEGQNVTLSCEQNLNHDAMYWYRQDPGQGLRLIYYSQIVNDFQKGDIAEGYSVSREKKESFPLTVTSAQKNPTAFYLCASSIDRGDSTGQYFGPGTRLTVT.

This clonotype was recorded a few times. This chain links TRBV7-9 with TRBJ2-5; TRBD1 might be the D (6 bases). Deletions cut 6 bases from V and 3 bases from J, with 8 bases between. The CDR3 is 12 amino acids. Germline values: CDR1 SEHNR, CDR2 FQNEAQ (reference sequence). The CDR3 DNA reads TGTGCCAGCAGTAGGGGGAAAGAGACCCAGTACTTC. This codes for CASSRGKETQYF. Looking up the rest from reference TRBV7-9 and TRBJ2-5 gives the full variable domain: DTGVSQNPRHKITKRGQNVTFRCDPISEHNRLYWYRQTLGQGPEFLTYFQNEAQLEKSRLLSDRFSAERPKGSFSTLEIQRTEQGDSAMYLCASSRGKETQYFGPGTRLLVL.

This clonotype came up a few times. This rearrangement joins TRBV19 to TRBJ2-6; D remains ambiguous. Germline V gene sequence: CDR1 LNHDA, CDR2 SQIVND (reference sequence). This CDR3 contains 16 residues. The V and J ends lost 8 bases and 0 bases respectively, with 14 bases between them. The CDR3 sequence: CASVRQASSGANVLTF. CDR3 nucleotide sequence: TGTGCCAGTGTGCGGCAGGCTAGCTCTGGGGCCAACGTCCTGACTTTC.

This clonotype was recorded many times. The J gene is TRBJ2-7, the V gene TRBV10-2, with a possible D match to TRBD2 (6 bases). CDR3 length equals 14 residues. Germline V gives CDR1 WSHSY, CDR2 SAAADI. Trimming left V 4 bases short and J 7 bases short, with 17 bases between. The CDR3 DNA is TGCGCCAGCAGTGGCGGGACCCTGTCGGGGGAGCAGTACTTC. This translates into CASSGGTLSGEQYF.

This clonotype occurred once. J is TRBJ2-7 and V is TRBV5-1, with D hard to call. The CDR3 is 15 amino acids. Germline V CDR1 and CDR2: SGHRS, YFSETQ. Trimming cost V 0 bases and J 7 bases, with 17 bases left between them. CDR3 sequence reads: CASSLETQYGPEQYF. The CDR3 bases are TGCGCCAGCAGCTTGGAGACCCAGTACGGGCCAGAGCAGTACTTC.

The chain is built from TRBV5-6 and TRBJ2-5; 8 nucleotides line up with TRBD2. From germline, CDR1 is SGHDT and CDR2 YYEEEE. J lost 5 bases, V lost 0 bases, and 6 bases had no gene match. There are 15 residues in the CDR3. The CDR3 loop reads CASSLAGGHVETQYF. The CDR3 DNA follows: TGTGCCAGCAGCTTGGCGGGGGGGCATGTGGAGACCCAGTACTTC.

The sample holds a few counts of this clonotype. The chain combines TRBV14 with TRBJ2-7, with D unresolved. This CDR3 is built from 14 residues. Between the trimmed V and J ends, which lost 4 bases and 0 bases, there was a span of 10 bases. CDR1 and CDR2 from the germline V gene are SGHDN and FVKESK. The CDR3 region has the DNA TGTGCCAGCAGCCTTTGGACCGCCTCCTACGAGCAGTACTTC. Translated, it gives CASSLWTASYEQYF.

The CDR3 DNA follows: TGCGCCAGCAGCCAAGGATACAGGGATACTCAGCCCCAGCATTTT. Protein product: CASSQGYRDTQPQHF. V is TRBV4-1 and J is TRBJ1-5; D may be TRBD1 (6 bases). Trimming cost V 1 base and J 6 bases, with 13 bases left between them. CDR1 and CDR2 (germline): MGHRA, YSYEKL. This CDR3 is 15 amino acids long.